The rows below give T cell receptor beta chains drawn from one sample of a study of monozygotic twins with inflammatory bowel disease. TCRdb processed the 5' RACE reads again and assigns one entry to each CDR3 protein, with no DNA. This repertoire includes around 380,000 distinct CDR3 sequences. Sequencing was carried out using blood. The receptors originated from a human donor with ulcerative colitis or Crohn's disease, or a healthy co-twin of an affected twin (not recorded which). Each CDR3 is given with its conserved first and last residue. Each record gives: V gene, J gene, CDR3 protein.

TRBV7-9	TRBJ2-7	CASSLVVPSQPYEQYF
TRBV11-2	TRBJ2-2	CASRPRVGRSGELFF
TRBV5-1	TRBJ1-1	CASSVNRDSGAEAFF
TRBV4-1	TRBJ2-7	CASMGHPSYEQYF
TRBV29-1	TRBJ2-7	CSVQTGAGEQYF
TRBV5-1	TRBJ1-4	CASTRGAGEKLFF
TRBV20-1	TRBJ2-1	CSARTQVNEQFF
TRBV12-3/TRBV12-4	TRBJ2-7	CASTIAGSYEQYF
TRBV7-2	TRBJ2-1	CASSWTSGAANEQFF
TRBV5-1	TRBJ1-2	CASSLRRTDYGYTF
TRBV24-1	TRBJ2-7	CAATGRPSGRGMYEQYF
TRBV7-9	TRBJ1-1	CASSFLATANTEAFF